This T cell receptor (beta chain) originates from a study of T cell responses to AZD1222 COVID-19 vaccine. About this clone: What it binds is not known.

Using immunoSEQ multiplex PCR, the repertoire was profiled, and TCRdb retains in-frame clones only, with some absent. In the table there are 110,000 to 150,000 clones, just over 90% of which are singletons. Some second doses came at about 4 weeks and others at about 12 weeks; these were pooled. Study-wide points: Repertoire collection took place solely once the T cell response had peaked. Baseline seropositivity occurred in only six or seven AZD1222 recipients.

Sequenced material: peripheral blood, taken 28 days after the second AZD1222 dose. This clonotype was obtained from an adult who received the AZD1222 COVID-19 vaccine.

CDR3 region: CASSVVPGGSYEQYF. The DNA of the CDR3 is TGTGCCAGCAGCGTAGTCCCGGGAGGGTCCTACGAGCAGTACTTC. The chain uses TRBV9 and TRBJ2-7; TRBD2 agrees at 8 bases. CDR1 and CDR2 from the germline V gene are SGDLS and YYNGEE. This CDR3 has 15 residues. V trimming: 0 bases; J trimming: 1 base; junction bases outside the gene matches: 3.